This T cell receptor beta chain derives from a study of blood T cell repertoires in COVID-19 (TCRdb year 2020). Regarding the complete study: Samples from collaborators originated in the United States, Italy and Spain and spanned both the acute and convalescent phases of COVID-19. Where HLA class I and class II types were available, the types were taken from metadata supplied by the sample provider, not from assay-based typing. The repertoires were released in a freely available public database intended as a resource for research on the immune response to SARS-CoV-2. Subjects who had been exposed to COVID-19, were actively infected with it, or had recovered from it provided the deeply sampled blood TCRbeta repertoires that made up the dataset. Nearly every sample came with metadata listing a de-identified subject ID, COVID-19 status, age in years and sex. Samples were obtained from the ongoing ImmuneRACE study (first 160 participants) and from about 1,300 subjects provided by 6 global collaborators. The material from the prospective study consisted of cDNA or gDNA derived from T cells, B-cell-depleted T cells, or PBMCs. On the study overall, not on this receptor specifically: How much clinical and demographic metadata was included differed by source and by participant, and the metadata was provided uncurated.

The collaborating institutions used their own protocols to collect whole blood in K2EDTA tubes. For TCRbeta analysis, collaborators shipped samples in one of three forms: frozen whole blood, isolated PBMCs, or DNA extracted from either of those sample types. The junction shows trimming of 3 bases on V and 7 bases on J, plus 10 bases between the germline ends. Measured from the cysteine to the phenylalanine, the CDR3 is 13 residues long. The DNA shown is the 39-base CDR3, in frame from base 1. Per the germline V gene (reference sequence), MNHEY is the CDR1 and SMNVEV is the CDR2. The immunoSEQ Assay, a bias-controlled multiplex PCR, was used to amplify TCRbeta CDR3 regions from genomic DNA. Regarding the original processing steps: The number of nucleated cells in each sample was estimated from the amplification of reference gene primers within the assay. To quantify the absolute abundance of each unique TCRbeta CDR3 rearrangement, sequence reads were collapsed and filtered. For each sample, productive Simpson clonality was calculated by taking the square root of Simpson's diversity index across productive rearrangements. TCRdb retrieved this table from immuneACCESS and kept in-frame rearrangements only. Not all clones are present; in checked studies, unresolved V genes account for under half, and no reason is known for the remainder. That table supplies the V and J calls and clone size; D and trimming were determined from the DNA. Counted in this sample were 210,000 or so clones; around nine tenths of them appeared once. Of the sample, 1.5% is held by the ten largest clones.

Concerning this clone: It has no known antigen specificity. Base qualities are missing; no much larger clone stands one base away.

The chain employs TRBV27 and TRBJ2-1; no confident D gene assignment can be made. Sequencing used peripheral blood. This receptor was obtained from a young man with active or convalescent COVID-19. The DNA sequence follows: TGTGCCAGCAGTTTTAGTACGGGTAATGAGCAGTTCTTC. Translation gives CASSFSTGNEQFF.